This T cell receptor beta chain emerged from a study of radiation and T cells in renal cell carcinoma. Study conclusions and caveats: Compared with controls, irradiated tumors had more, larger dominant CDR3 motifs.

Worth noting for this clone: Its antigen remains unknown.

Specified treatment: treatment-naive control, cytoreductive nephrectomy. V dropped 4 bases and J dropped 1; count of bases not matched to a gene: 12. Germline V CDR1 and CDR2: SGHDT, YYEEEE. The CDR3 length is 19 residues. TCRdb's copy holds only in-frame clones and misses some; the assay was immunoSEQ multiplex PCR. The table lists about 15,000 clones, 56% of them singletons. The specimen was tumor tissue, collected from a patient whose treatment was nephrectomy without radiotherapy. This clonotype originated in a man aged 50 to 59 with renal cell carcinoma. The gene calls are TRBV5-6 and TRBJ2-3, with 13 bases lining up with TRBD2. The CDR3 spells CASSPDGLAGEEGTDTQYF. For the CDR3, the DNA is TGTGCCAGCAGCCCCGATGGACTAGCGGGGGAAGAAGGCACAGATACGCAGTATTTT.